This T cell receptor (beta chain) emerged from a study of CXCR3-negative and CXCR3-positive naive CD8 T cells. Findings and limits, study-wide: In CXCR3-positive naive cells, the TRB CDR3s were more hydrophobic than in CXCR3-negative naive cells. TRBV-TRBJ usage was similar across naive CXCR3 subsets but distinct in memory cells.

Looked up from germline, CDR1 is MGHRA and CDR2 is YSYEKL. This CDR3 is built from 14 residues. In preparing the TRB cDNA libraries, 5' RACE with UMI labels was used. After re-calling the 5' RACE reads, TCRdb lists one entry per CDR3 protein, DNA absent. The sample table includes several thousand distinct CDR3 sequences. Concerning this clonotype itself: Its antigen is still unknown.

Sample: naive CXCR3+ CD8+ T cells from blood. The subset here: CD45RO-CCR7+CD27+CD95- naive CD8+ T cells expressing CXCR3 (TNR3+). The chain couples TRBV4-1 to TRBJ2-7; lacking DNA, the TRBD1 call made by TCRdb goes unchecked. The sequence derives from a human donor in good health. Some clones in this sample may be carry-over from other donors' samples. Here the CDR3 reads CASSVPGTTYEQYF.